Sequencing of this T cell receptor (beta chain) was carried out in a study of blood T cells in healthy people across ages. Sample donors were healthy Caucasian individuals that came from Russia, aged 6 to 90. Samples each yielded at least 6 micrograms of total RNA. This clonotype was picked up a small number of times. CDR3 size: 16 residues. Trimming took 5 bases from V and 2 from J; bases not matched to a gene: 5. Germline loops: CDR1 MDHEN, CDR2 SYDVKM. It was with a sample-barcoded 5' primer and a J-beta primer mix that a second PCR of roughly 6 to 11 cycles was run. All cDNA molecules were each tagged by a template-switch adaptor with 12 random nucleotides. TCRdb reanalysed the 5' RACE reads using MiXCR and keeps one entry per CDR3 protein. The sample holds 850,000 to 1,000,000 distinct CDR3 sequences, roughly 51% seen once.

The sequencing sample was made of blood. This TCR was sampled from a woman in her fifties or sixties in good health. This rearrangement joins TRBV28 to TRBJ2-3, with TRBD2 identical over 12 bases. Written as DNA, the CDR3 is TGTGCCAGCAGTCTCCTAGCGGGAGGGGCCACAGATACGCAGTATTTT. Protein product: CASSLLAGGATDTQYF.